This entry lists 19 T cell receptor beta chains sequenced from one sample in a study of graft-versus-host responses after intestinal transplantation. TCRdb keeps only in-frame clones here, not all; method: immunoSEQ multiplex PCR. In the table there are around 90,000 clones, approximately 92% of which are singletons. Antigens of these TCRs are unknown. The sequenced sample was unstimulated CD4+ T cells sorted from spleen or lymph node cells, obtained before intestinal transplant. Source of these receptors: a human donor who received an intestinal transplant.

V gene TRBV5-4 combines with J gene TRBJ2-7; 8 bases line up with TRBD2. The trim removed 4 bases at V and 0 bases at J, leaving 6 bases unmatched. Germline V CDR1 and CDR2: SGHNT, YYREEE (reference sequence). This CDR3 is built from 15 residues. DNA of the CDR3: TGTGCCAGCAGCGCGGGACTAGTGGGCTCCTACGAGCAGTACTTC. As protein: CASSAGLVGSYEQYF.

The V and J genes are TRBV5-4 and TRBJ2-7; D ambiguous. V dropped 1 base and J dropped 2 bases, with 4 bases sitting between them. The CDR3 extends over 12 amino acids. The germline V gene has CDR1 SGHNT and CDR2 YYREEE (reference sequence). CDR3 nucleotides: TGTGCCAGCAGCTTGTGCCCCTACGAGCAGTACTTC. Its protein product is CASSLCPYEQYF.

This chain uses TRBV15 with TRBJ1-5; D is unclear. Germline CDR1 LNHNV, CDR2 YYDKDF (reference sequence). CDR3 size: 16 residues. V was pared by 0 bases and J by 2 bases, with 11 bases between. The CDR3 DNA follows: TGTGCCACCAGCAGAGATCTCTGGCAGGGCAATCAGCCCCAGCATTTT. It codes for CATSRDLWQGNQPQHF.

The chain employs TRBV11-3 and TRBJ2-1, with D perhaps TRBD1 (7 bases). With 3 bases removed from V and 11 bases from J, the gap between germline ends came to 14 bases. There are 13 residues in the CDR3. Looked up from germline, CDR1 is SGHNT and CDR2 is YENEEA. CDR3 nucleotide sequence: TGTGCCAGCAGCTTTTCCGCAGGGGGGCAGCAGTTCTTC. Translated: CASSFSAGGQQFF.

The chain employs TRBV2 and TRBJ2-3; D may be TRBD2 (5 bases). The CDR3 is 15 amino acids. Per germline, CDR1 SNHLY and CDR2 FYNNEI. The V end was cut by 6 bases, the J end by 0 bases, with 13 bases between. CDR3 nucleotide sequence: TGTGCCAGCAGCGTTAGCGAGCCGAGCACAGATACGCAGTATTTT. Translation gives CASSVSEPSTDTQYF.

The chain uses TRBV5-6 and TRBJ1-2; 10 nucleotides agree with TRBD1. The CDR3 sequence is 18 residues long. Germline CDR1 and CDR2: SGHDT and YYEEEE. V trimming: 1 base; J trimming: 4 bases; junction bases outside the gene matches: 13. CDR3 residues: CASSLLIRQGALGYGYTF. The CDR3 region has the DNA TGTGCCAGCAGCTTGCTTATAAGACAGGGGGCGCTGGGCTATGGCTACACCTTC.

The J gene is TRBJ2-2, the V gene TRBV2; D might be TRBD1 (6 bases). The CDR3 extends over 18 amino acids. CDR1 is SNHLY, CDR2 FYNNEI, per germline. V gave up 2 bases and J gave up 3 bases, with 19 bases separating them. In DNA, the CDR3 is TGTGCCAGCAGTGAAAGGTTTGGGGGCCTCATGGACACCGGGGAGCTGTTTTTT. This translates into CASSERFGGLMDTGELFF.

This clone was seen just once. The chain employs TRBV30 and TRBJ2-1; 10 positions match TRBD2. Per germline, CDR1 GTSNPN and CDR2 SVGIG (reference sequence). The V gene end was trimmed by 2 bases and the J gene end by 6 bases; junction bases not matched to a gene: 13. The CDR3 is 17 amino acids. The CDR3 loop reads CAWSQASGRVLGNEQFF. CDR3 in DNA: TGTGCCTGGAGTCAAGCAAGCGGGAGGGTCTTAGGCAATGAGCAGTTCTTC.

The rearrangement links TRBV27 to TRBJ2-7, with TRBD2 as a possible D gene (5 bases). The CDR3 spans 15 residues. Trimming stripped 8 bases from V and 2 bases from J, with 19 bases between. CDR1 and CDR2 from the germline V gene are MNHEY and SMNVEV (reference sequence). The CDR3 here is CASGRVERVTYEQYF. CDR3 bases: TGTGCCAGCGGACGGGTTGAGAGGGTGACCTACGAGCAGTACTTC.

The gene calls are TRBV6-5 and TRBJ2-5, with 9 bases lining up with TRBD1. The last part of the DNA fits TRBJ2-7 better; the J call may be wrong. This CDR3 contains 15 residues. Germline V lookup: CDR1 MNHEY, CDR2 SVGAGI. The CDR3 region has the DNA TGTGCCAGCAGACAGACCGGGACAGGGTTCTACGAGCAGTACTTC. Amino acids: CASRQTGTGFYEQYF.

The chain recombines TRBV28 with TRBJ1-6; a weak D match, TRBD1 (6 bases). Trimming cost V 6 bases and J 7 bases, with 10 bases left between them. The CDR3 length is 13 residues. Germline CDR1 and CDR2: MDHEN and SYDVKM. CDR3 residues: CASRPRGNSPLHF. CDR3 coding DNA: TGTGCCAGCAGGCCCAGGGGAAATTCACCCCTCCACTTT.

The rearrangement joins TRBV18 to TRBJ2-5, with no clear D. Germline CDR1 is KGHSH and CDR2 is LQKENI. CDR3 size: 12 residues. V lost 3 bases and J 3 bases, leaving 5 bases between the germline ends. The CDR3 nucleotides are TGTGCCAGCTCACCTACAGAAGAGACCCAGTACTTC. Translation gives CASSPTEETQYF.

The CDR3: CASSYAGGDTGELFF. As DNA, the CDR3 is TGTGCCAGCAGTTACGCGGGAGGGGACACCGGGGAGCTGTTTTTT. The V gene is TRBV6-6, the J gene TRBJ2-2; 9 nucleotides align to TRBD2. The CDR3 length is 15 residues. Germline-derived CDR1 and CDR2 are MNHNY and SVGAGI (reference sequence). The ends lost 2 bases at V and 3 bases at J; junction bases unmatched: 1.

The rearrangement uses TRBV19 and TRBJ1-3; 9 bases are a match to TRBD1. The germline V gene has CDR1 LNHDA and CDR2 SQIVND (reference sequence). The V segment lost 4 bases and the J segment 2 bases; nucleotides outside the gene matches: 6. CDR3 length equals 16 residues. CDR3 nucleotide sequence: TGTGCCAGTAGTAGAAGGGACAGGGCGACTGGAAACACCATATATTTT. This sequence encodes CASSRRDRATGNTIYF.

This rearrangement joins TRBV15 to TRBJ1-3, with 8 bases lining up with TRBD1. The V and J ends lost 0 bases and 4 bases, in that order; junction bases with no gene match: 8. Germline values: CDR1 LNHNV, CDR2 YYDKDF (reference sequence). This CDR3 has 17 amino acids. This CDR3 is CATSREYQGAPGNTIYF. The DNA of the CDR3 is TGTGCCACCAGCAGAGAATACCAGGGGGCTCCGGGAAACACCATATATTTT.

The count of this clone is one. The CDR3, as DNA: TGTGCCAGCAGCCTCGGGACTAGCGGGTACAATGAGCAGTTCTTC. This translates into CASSLGTSGYNEQFF. The chain recombines TRBV13 with TRBJ2-1, with TRBD2 identical over 12 bases. CDR3 length: 15 residues. The germline V gene encodes CDR1 PRHDT and CDR2 FYEKMQ (reference sequence). After removal of 5 bases from V and 4 bases from J, the junction contained 3 bases not matched to a gene.

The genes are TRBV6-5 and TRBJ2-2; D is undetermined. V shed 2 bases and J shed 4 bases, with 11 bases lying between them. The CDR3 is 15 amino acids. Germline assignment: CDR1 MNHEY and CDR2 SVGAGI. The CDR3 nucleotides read TGTGCCAGCAGTTACGTGCGGACCATCACCGGGGAGCTGTTTTTT. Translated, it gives CASSYVRTITGELFF.

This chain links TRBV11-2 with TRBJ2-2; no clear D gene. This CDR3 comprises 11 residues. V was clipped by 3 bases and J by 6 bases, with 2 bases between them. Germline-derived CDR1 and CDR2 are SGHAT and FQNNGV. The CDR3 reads CASSLAGELFF. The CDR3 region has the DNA TGTGCCAGCAGCTTGGCCGGGGAGCTGTTTTTT. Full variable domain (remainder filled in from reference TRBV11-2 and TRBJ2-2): EAGVAQSPRYKIIEKRQSVAFWCNPISGHATLYWYQQILGQGPKLLIQFQNNGVVDDSQLPKDRFSAERLKGVDSTLKIQPAKLEDSAVYLCASSLAGELFFGEGSRLTVL.

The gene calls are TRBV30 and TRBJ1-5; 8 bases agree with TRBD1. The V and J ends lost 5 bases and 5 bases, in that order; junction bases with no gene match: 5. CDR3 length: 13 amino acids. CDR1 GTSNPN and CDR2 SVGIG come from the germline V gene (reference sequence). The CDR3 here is CAWSRGLDQPQHF. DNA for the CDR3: TGTGCCTGGTCCAGGGGGCTCGATCAGCCCCAGCATTTT.